A selection of T cell receptor beta chains follows, all from one sample in a study of early T cells in non-severe SARS-CoV-2 infection. TCRdb reprocessed the 5' RACE reads with MiXCR, giving one entry per CDR3 protein. The table includes just under 65,000 distinct CDR3 sequences, less than 9.5% detected once. This specimen was whole blood, taken at baseline. These receptors were collected from an adult who was a healthcare worker with PCR-confirmed SARS-CoV-2 infection or an uninfected control (not recorded which). The CDR3 runs from the conserved cysteine through the conserved F or W. The D gene is left open where the match is weak. Size is stated for part of the rows, as once, few or many counts, or as a class when the clone is expanded.

D: TRBD2
J: TRBJ2-1
size: few
V: TRBV12-3/TRBV12-4
CDR3: CASSSGLAVYNEQFF
DNA: TGTGCCAGCAGTTCGGGACTAGCGGTATACAATGAGCAGTTCTTC

D: NA
J: TRBJ1-2
size: few
V: TRBV7-2
CDR3: CASSAGAFRGYTF
DNA: TGTGCCAGCAGCGCGGGGGCCTTTCGGGGCTACACCTTC

D: NA
J: TRBJ1-5
size: few
V: TRBV6-4
CDR3: CASSVSGNNQPQHF
DNA: TGTGCCAGCAGTGTATCAGGGAACAATCAGCCCCAGCATTTT

D: NA
J: TRBJ1-2
size: many
V: TRBV3-1
CDR3: CASSHGRTVMGYTF
DNA: TGTGCCAGCAGCCATGGTAGAACGGTGATGGGCTACACCTTC

D: NA
J: TRBJ2-1
size: many
V: TRBV20-1
CDR3: CSARILGNEQFF
DNA: TGCAGTGCTAGGATTCTGGGCAATGAGCAGTTCTTC

D: NA
J: TRBJ1-1
size: many
V: TRBV7-2
CDR3: CASSLAIGWGLTEAFF
DNA: TGTGCCAGCAGCTTAGCAATTGGCTGGGGTCTGACTGAAGCTTTCTTT

D: NA
J: TRBJ2-3
size: NA
V: TRBV7-8
CDR3: CASSLGRLRADTQYF
DNA: TGTGCCAGCAGCTTAGGGAGATTAAGGGCAGATACGCAGTATTTT

D: NA
J: TRBJ2-1
size: many
V: TRBV3-1
CDR3: CASSQDNRNEQFF
DNA: TGTGCCAGCAGCCAAGATAACCGGAATGAGCAGTTCTTC

D: NA
J: TRBJ2-5
size: many
V: TRBV20-1
CDR3: CSASGQGTETQYF
DNA: TGCAGTGCTAGTGGTCAGGGGACAGAGACCCAGTACTTC

D: NA
J: TRBJ2-1
size: few
V: TRBV6-2/TRBV6-3
CDR3: CASSYSGVGGSNEQFF
DNA: TGTGCCAGCAGTTATTCGGGAGTGGGAGGAAGCAATGAGCAGTTCTTC

D: TRBD1
J: TRBJ1-1
size: few
V: TRBV6-5
CDR3: CASSFGQASEAFF
DNA: TGTGCCAGCAGTTTCGGACAGGCGTCTGAAGCTTTCTTT

D: TRBD1
J: TRBJ2-7
size: many
V: TRBV7-9
CDR3: CASSWGQGTEDEQYF
DNA: TGTGCCAGCAGCTGGGGACAGGGGACGGAAGACGAGCAGTACTTC

D: NA
J: TRBJ2-7
size: many
V: TRBV11-2
CDR3: CASSLDPSFYEQYF
DNA: TGTGCCAGCAGCTTAGATCCCAGCTTCTACGAGCAGTACTTC

D: NA
J: TRBJ2-2
size: few
V: TRBV30
CDR3: CAWVHSGSTGELFF
DNA: TGTGCCTGGGTCCATAGCGGATCCACCGGGGAGCTGTTTTTT

D: TRBD2
J: TRBJ2-1
size: NA
V: TRBV6-2/TRBV6-3
CDR3: CASSGTSTYNEQFF
DNA: TGTGCCAGCAGCGGGACTAGTACCTACAATGAGCAGTTCTTC

D: NA
J: TRBJ2-2
size: NA
V: TRBV4-3
CDR3: CASSQDLGGDAPGELFF
DNA: TGCGCCAGCAGCCAAGATCTCGGCGGCGATGCTCCCGGGGAGCTGTTTTTT

D: NA
J: TRBJ2-7
size: few
V: TRBV12-3/TRBV12-4
CDR3: CASSLLRQGYEQYF
DNA: TGTGCCAGCAGTTTGTTGAGGCAGGGCTACGAGCAGTACTTC

D: NA
J: TRBJ1-2
size: NA
V: TRBV7-9
CDR3: CASSLAMGDFRYTF
DNA: TGTGCCAGCAGCTTGGCTATGGGCGACTTCCGCTACACCTTC

D: TRBD2
J: TRBJ2-5
size: NA
V: TRBV7-7
CDR3: CASSSLGTSEGTQYF
DNA: TGTGCTAGCAGCTCCTTAGGGACTAGCGAGGGGACCCAGTACTTC

D: TRBD2
J: TRBJ2-5
size: many
V: TRBV15
CDR3: CATSSTSGQETQYF
DNA: TGTGCCACCAGCAGCACTAGCGGCCAAGAGACCCAGTACTTC

D: NA
J: TRBJ1-2
size: NA
V: TRBV30
CDR3: CAWSLEAGGYTF
DNA: TGTGCCTGGAGTTTGGAGGCAGGTGGCTACACCTTC

D: NA
J: TRBJ2-1
size: NA
V: TRBV10-3
CDR3: CAISELDSRYNEQFF
DNA: TGTGCCATCAGTGAACTGGACAGCCGCTACAATGAGCAGTTCTTC

D: TRBD1
J: TRBJ1-5
size: many
V: TRBV12-3/TRBV12-4
CDR3: CASSLGQGISNQPQHF
DNA: TGTGCCAGCAGTTTGGGACAGGGGATAAGCAATCAGCCCCAGCATTTT

D: TRBD2
J: TRBJ2-5
size: many
V: TRBV7-9
CDR3: CASSWGLAGEETQYF
DNA: TGTGCCAGCAGCTGGGGACTAGCGGGCGAAGAGACCCAGTACTTC

D: TRBD1
J: TRBJ2-7
size: many
V: TRBV27
CDR3: CASSRLAGQGYYEQYF
DNA: TGTGCCAGCAGCCGTCTGGCGGGACAGGGATACTACGAGCAGTACTTC

D: NA
J: TRBJ2-1
size: few
V: TRBV7-2
CDR3: CASSPPGLSSVYNEQFF
DNA: TGTGCCAGCAGCCCCCCGGGTCTTTCCTCGGTATACAATGAGCAGTTCTTC

D: NA
J: TRBJ1-2
size: few
V: TRBV20-1
CDR3: CSARATTDSIYGYTF
DNA: TGCAGTGCTAGAGCGACCACGGACAGCATCTATGGCTACACCTTC

D: TRBD1
J: TRBJ1-1
size: few
V: TRBV7-3
CDR3: CASSRTGWSTEAFF
DNA: TGTGCCAGCAGTCGGACAGGGTGGAGCACTGAAGCTTTCTTT